These 19 T cell receptor beta chains came from one sample sequenced in a study of T cell responses to AZD1222 COVID-19 vaccine. Sequencing used immunoSEQ multiplex PCR; TCRdb keeps in-frame clones, though not all of them. Of around 130,000 clones in the sample, 80% to 90% are singletons; the top ten hold just under 9.5%. Sequencing used peripheral blood, obtained on day 0 of AZD1222 vaccination. The receptors come from an adult in good health.

This rearrangement joins TRBV7-2 to TRBJ2-3; 9 nucleotides agree with TRBD2. The CDR3 sequence is 15 residues long. The germline V gene has CDR1 SGHTA and CDR2 FQGNSA. With V trimmed by 0 bases and J by 5 bases, 3 bases remained unmatched. The CDR3 loop reads CASSLASSGGDTQYF. CDR3 sequence (DNA): TGTGCCAGCAGCTTAGCGAGTAGCGGGGGAGATACGCAGTATTTT.

J is TRBJ1-2 and V is TRBV4-1, with unresolved D. The ends were cut back, 4 bases at V and 0 bases at J, with 12 bases in the middle. The CDR3 covers 15 residues. CDR1 is MGHRA and CDR2 is YSYEKL in the germline V gene. The CDR3 loop reads CASSPTLGTNYGYTF. The CDR3 nucleotides read TGCGCCAGCAGCCCAACTCTAGGCACTAACTATGGCTACACCTTC.

The CDR3 DNA reads as TGTGCCAGTAGTTTCCCGGGCGGGACTAACTATGGCTACACCTTC. Protein sequence: CASSFPGGTNYGYTF. The chain is built from TRBV19 and TRBJ1-2; D unresolved. Trimming shortened V by 5 bases and J by 0 bases, and 13 bases separated the two germline ends. The CDR3 length is 15 residues. The V gene's germline CDR1 is LNHDA and CDR2 SQIVND (reference sequence).

This chain links TRBV6-5 with TRBJ1-2; D call uncertain. The CDR3 runs 14 residues. Deletions cut 6 bases from V and 4 bases from J, with 15 bases between. Germline V lookup: CDR1 MNHEY, CDR2 SVGAGI. The CDR3 reads CASRSSGVSYGYTF. The CDR3 bases are TGTGCCAGCAGAAGTTCGGGCGTTAGCTATGGCTACACCTTC.

V gene TRBV7-2 combines with J gene TRBJ2-5; 11 bases align to TRBD2. The germline gives CDR1 SGHTA, CDR2 FQGNSA. The trim removed 6 bases at V and 2 bases at J, leaving 14 bases unmatched. This CDR3 region has 18 residues. CDR3 protein: CASSKLGTSGGGQETQYF. In DNA form, the CDR3 reads TGTGCCAGCAGTAAATTGGGGACTAGCGGAGGGGGGCAAGAGACCCAGTACTTC.

The chain links TRBV5-1 to TRBJ2-3; 11 bases fit TRBD2. Looked up from germline, CDR1 is SGHRS and CDR2 is YFSETQ. The CDR3 length is 16 residues. Unmatched junction bases numbered 7, after V lost 5 bases and J lost 2 bases. For the CDR3, the DNA is TGCGCCAGCAGGCCTAGCGGGAGGAGGAACACAGATACGCAGTATTTT. Protein product: CASRPSGRRNTDTQYF. Looking up the rest from reference TRBV5-1 and TRBJ2-3 gives the full variable domain: KAGVTQTPRYLIKTRGQQVTLSCSPISGHRSVSWYQQTPGQGLQFLFEYFSETQRNKGNFPGRFSGRQFSNSRSEMNVSTLELGDSALYLCASRPSGRRNTDTQYFGPGTRLTVL.

In regard to this clone: A much larger clonotype is one base distant, so this may be a read error. This specimen includes other DNA sequences encoding the same CDR3. The chain recombines TRBV5-1 with TRBJ2-5; D is unresolved. The CDR3 sequence is 11 residues long. V lost 1 base to trimming and J lost 3 bases, with 1 base between them. Germline values: CDR1 SGHRS, CDR2 YFSETQ. The CDR3 spells CASSLKETQYF. The DNA of the CDR3 is TGCGCCAGCAGCTTGAAAGAGACCCAGTACTTC.

The chain links TRBV6-5 to TRBJ1-1, with D tentatively TRBD1 (6 bases). The CDR3 is 15 amino acids. V was trimmed by 2 bases and J by 6 bases, leaving 16 bases between them. Germline values: CDR1 MNHEY, CDR2 SVGAGI. For the CDR3, the DNA is TGTGCCAGCAGTTACGAGGCGGGGGCGAGGTCTGAAGCTTTCTTT. This encodes CASSYEAGARSEAFF.

CDR3 protein: CASSFGSPSGFF. The CDR3 bases are TGTGCCAGCAGCTTCGGCAGCCCAAGCGGGTTCTTC. The V and J genes are TRBV5-8 and TRBJ2-1, with D possibly matching TRBD2 (5 bases). The CDR3 has 12 residues. Germline-derived CDR1 and CDR2 are SGHTS and YDEGEE. V shed 2 bases and J shed 15 bases, with 15 bases lying between them.

V and J are TRBV7-8 and TRBJ1-1; perhaps TRBD1 as D (6 bases). The CDR3 has 14 residues. CDR1 and CDR2 (germline): SGHVS, FQNEAQ. The V end was cut by 8 bases, the J end by 1 base, with 14 bases between. The CDR3 loop is CASAQRGGNTEAFF. The CDR3 DNA is TGTGCCAGCGCCCAAAGGGGGGGGAACACTGAAGCTTTCTTT.

This rearrangement joins TRBV20-1 to TRBJ1-5, with 7 bases fitting TRBD1. CDR3 length: 15 residues. Germline CDR1 reads DFQATT; CDR2 reads SNEGSKA (reference sequence). Trimming cost V 3 bases and J 5 bases; bases outside gene matches: 10. CDR3 region: CSASLRGQDHQPQHF. Here the CDR3 DNA reads TGCAGTGCTAGTCTGCGTGGACAGGATCATCAGCCCCAGCATTTT.

This clone was observed once. The J gene is TRBJ1-1, the V gene TRBV28; D gene ambiguous. The CDR3 runs to 13 residues. The germline V gene encodes CDR1 MDHEN and CDR2 SYDVKM. Trimming took off 10 bases at V and 1 base at J, with 13 bases between the two ends. The CDR3 DNA reads TGTGCCATCTCCCCCAGGCGGAACACTGAAGCTTTCTTT. This translates into CAISPRRNTEAFF.

This clone is a singleton in its sample. The V call is TRBV27, the J call TRBJ2-7; D is unresolved. Per the germline V gene, CDR1 is MNHEY and CDR2 is SMNVEV (reference sequence). CDR3 length: 13 residues. With 2 bases removed from V and 4 bases from J, the gap between germline ends came to 9 bases. The CDR3 spells CASSLKQMYEQYF. In DNA form, the CDR3 reads TGTGCCAGCAGTTTAAAACAGATGTACGAGCAGTACTTC.

Here the CDR3 DNA reads TGTGCCAGCAGCCCCGCTCTAGAGCAGTACTTC. It is translated as CASSPALEQYF. The chain employs TRBV11-3 and TRBJ2-7; D is ambiguous. The CDR3 runs to 11 residues. Trimming shortened V by 5 bases and J by 7 bases, and 9 bases separated the two germline ends. Germline CDR1 SGHNT, CDR2 YENEEA. Supplemented by reference TRBV11-3 and TRBJ2-7, the full variable domain reads EAGVVQSPRYKIIEKKQPVAFWCNPISGHNTLYWYLQNLGQGPELLIRYENEEAVDDSQLPKDRFSAERLKGVDSTLKIQPAELGDSAVYLCASSPALEQYFGPGTRLTVT.

This clone was picked up one time. The chain has TRBV9 and TRBJ1-1, with 7 bases identical to TRBD1. The length of the CDR3 is 14 residues. Germline CDR1 SGDLS, CDR2 YYNGEE. The V and J ends lost 1 base and 7 bases, in that order; junction bases with no gene match: 7. The CDR3 protein is CASSVLGQAGEAFF. In DNA, the CDR3 is TGTGCCAGCAGCGTACTCGGACAGGCGGGTGAAGCTTTCTTT.

The rearrangement joins TRBV2 to TRBJ1-6; 8 nucleotides align to TRBD1. Germline loops: CDR1 SNHLY, CDR2 FYNNEI. The ends lost 8 bases at V and 7 bases at J; junction bases unmatched: 7. The CDR3 runs to 14 residues. In DNA, the CDR3 is TGTGCCAGCTCCCGACGACAGGGGAATTCACCCCTCCACTTT. Protein product: CASSRRQGNSPLHF.

This clone has only a few counts. The chain combines TRBV2 with TRBJ1-3; maybe TRBD1 (5 bases). Deletions cut 5 bases from V and 4 bases from J, with 15 bases between. CDR1 is SNHLY, CDR2 FYNNEI, per germline. The CDR3 loop spans 15 amino acids. The CDR3 here is CASSPRAGLGNTIYF. For the CDR3, the DNA is TGTGCCAGCAGTCCTCGCGCAGGGCTCGGAAACACCATATATTTT. Filled out from reference TRBV2 and TRBJ1-3, the complete variable domain reads EPEVTQTPSHQVTQMGQEVILRCVPISNHLYFYWYRQILGQKVEFLVSFYNNEISEKSEIFDDQFSVERPDGSNFTLKIRSTKLEDSAMYFCASSPRAGLGNTIYFGEGSWLTVV.

The rearrangement uses TRBV5-4 and TRBJ1-1; 8 bases fit TRBD1. There are 13 residues in the CDR3. V shed 0 bases, J shed 11 bases, and the junction held 6 bases outside the gene matches. Germline V lookup: CDR1 SGHNT, CDR2 YYREEE (reference sequence). The CDR3 here is CASSLVQGAAAFF. The CDR3 DNA is TGTGCCAGCAGCTTGGTGCAGGGGGCGGCGGCTTTCTTT.

The CDR3 spells CASSPSRAGGQRNEQFF. The CDR3 DNA reads as TGTGCCAGCAGCCCAAGCAGAGCGGGAGGGCAGCGGAATGAGCAGTTCTTC. This chain joins TRBV7-2 and TRBJ2-1; the match to TRBD2 covers 10 bases. The CDR3 length is 17 residues. The germline V gene has CDR1 SGHTA and CDR2 FQGNSA. V shed 5 bases, J shed 7 bases, and the junction held 14 bases outside the gene matches. The whole variable domain, remainder taken from reference TRBV7-2 and TRBJ2-1, is GAGVSQSPSNKVTEKGKDVELRCDPISGHTALYWYRQSLGQGLEFLIYFQGNSAPDKSGLPSDRFSAERTGGSVSTLTIQRTQQEDSAVYLCASSPSRAGGQRNEQFFGPGTRLTVL.